The clone carrying this TCR beta chain was observed many times. Its cognate antigen is unknown. These data are taken from a study of blood T cells in healthy people across ages. Primers used in a second PCR of about 7 to 12 cycles were a sample-barcoded 5' primer and a J-beta primer mix. Each CDR3 protein is one row after TCRdb ran MiXCR on the 5' RACE reads. The sample has approximately 900,000 distinct CDR3 sequences, approximately 32% seen once. Per germline, CDR1 LGHNA and CDR2 YSLEER. V lost 0 bases, J lost 0 bases, and 9 bases lay in between. There are 15 residues in the CDR3. General study findings and limits: Expanded clonotype shifts may have been confounded, as the donors had an unknown CMV status.

These data were also filed under a second study, of T cells of mothers and their children. According to that study: Donation involved a few healthy Caucasian mothers and the six children that they had.

The clonotype originates from a middle-aged woman in good health. The sequencing sample was made of blood. This chain connects TRBV4-3 to TRBJ2-7; a possible D gene is TRBD1 (6 bases). The CDR3, as DNA: TGCGCCAGCAGCCAAGAGAGGGACAACTCCTACGAGCAGTACTTC. This encodes CASSQERDNSYEQYF.